The 32 T cell receptor beta chains reported below all come from one sample, sequenced in a study of blood T cell repertoires in COVID-19 (TCRdb year 2020). The library was prepared using the immunoSEQ multiplex PCR assay. Drawn from immuneACCESS, this table holds only the in-frame rearrangements with V and J called that TCRdb kept. Clones are partly lost; checked studies trace under half to an unresolved V gene and leave the rest unexplained. Within this sample are about 100,000 clones, with 75% to 95% of them counted one time only. Together, the top ten hold roughly 1.2% of the sample. Material: peripheral blood. The receptors come from a woman in her 30s with acute or convalescent COVID-19.

The chain carries TRBV12-5 and TRBJ2-2; a weak D match, TRBD2 (6 bases). The V and J ends lost 6 bases and 5 bases respectively, with 10 bases between them. The CDR3 covers 13 residues. Germline V gives CDR1 LGHNT, CDR2 FRNRAP. The CDR3 loop is CASGLGGTGELFF. The DNA of the CDR3 is TGTGCTAGTGGGCTGGGGGGTACCGGGGAGCTGTTTTTT.

The J gene is TRBJ1-1, the V gene TRBV27, with 11 bases lining up with TRBD1. Trimming took 3 bases from V and 1 from J; bases not matched to a gene: 1. The CDR3 length is 15 residues. CDR1 is MNHEY and CDR2 is SMNVEV in the germline V gene (reference sequence). CDR3 nucleotides: TGTGCCAGCAGTTTGGGGACAGGGGGGAACACTGAAGCTTTCTTT. It translates to CASSLGTGGNTEAFF.

The J gene is TRBJ1-2, the V gene TRBV5-1; D remains unclear. Trimming took 5 bases from V and 0 from J, leaving 11 bases between them. There are 14 residues in the CDR3. Germline V lookup: CDR1 SGHRS, CDR2 YFSETQ. CDR3 in DNA: TGCGCCAGCAGGCTTGGCTCATCTAACTATGGCTACACCTTC. Protein: CASRLGSSNYGYTF.

V and J are TRBV16 and TRBJ1-1, with D tentatively TRBD1 (5 bases). Per the germline V gene, CDR1 is KGHSY and CDR2 is FQNENV. V was clipped by 0 bases and J by 4 bases, with 12 bases between them. This CDR3 region has 15 residues. CDR3 sequence: CASSQSRQGGTEAFF. The CDR3 DNA sequence: TGTGCCAGCAGCCAATCCCGTCAGGGTGGCACTGAAGCTTTCTTT.

This chain uses TRBV9 with TRBJ1-4, with D maybe TRBD1 (6 bases). Trimming took 0 bases from V and 7 from J, leaving 10 bases between them. Germline CDR1 and CDR2: SGDLS and YYNGEE. CDR3 length: 14 amino acids. CDR3: CASSVGGRGEKLFF. In DNA, the CDR3 is TGTGCCAGCAGCGTAGGGGGGCGCGGTGAAAAACTGTTTTTT.

The chain couples TRBV2 to TRBJ1-1; 8 bases match TRBD1. CDR1 and CDR2 from the germline V gene are SNHLY and FYNNEI. The CDR3 sequence is 13 residues long. After removal of 8 bases from V and 4 bases from J, the junction contained 6 bases not matched to a gene. Here the CDR3 DNA reads TGTGCCAGCGGCGTGACAGGGGCCACTGAAGCTTTCTTT. Translated: CASGVTGATEAFF.

The V gene is TRBV28, the J gene TRBJ1-5, with 10 bases identical to TRBD1. Trimming took 5 bases from V and 5 from J; bases not matched to a gene: 6. The CDR3 extends over 15 amino acids. CDR1 and CDR2 from the germline V gene are MDHEN and SYDVKM. The CDR3 DNA reads as TGTGCCAGCAGTCTTGGGACAGGGGTTCATCAGCCCCAGCATTTT. Its translation is CASSLGTGVHQPQHF.

This chain links TRBV27 with TRBJ1-6, with 10 nucleotides matching TRBD1. Germline CDR1 reads MNHEY; CDR2 reads SMNVEV (reference sequence). With 5 bases clipped from V and 8 bases from J, the junction kept 3 bases outside the gene matches. This CDR3 spans 14 amino acids. The CDR3 DNA sequence: TGTGCCAGCAGTGGGACAGGGGCGCATTCACCCCTCCACTTT. This encodes CASSGTGAHSPLHF.

This sequence joins TRBV9 and TRBJ1-5, with TRBD1 matching over 10 bases. V shed 3 bases and J 6 bases; nucleotides not matched to a gene: 3. Germline assignment: CDR1 SGDLS and CDR2 YYNGEE. CDR3 length: 14 residues. The CDR3 DNA follows: TGTGCCAGCAGCGACGGACAGGGGGTTCAGCCCCAGCATTTT. Amino acid sequence: CASSDGQGVQPQHF.

The chain couples TRBV28 to TRBJ1-3; D is uncertain. Germline CDR1 reads MDHEN; CDR2 reads SYDVKM. The CDR3 sequence is 16 residues long. Trimming shortened V by 2 bases and J by 1 base, and 12 bases separated the two germline ends. CDR3 amino acids: CASSLTRRLSGNTIYF. In DNA, the CDR3 is TGTGCCAGCAGTTTAACGCGGAGACTTTCTGGAAACACCATATATTTT. The whole variable domain, filled in from reference TRBV28 and TRBJ1-3, reads DVKVTQSSRYLVKRTGEKVFLECVQDMDHENMFWYRQDPGLGLRLIYFSYDVKMKEKGDIPEGYSVSREKKERFSLILESASTNQTSMYLCASSLTRRLSGNTIYFGEGSWLTVV.

CDR3 sequence: CASGSWSDSYEQYF. CDR3 sequence (DNA): TGTGCCAGCGGAAGCTGGAGCGACTCCTACGAGCAGTACTTC. The chain is built from TRBV2 and TRBJ2-7; no firm D call. Germline CDR1 is SNHLY and CDR2 is FYNNEI. V lost 8 bases to trimming and J lost 0 bases, with 14 bases between them. The CDR3 totals 14 residues. The variable domain in full, completed from reference TRBV2 and TRBJ2-7, reads EPEVTQTPSHQVTQMGQEVILRCVPISNHLYFYWYRQILGQKVEFLVSFYNNEISEKSEIFDDQFSVERPDGSNFTLKIRSTKLEDSAMYFCASGSWSDSYEQYFGPGTRLTVT.

The chain recombines TRBV18 with TRBJ1-1, with D tentatively TRBD1 (5 bases). Germline loops: CDR1 KGHSH, CDR2 LQKENI. The CDR3 runs to 17 residues. Trimming stripped 4 bases from V and 0 bases from J, with 18 bases between. DNA for the CDR3: TGTGCCAGCTCACGACAGCCACTAATCCTCATGAACACTGAAGCTTTCTTT. It codes for CASSRQPLILMNTEAFF.

The V and J genes are TRBV27 and TRBJ2-1; 10 bases map to TRBD1. This CDR3 is 16 amino acids long. The germline CDR1 and CDR2 sequences are MNHEY and SMNVEV (reference sequence). V lost 5 bases to trimming and J lost 5 bases; unmatched junction nucleotides: 9. Here the CDR3 reads CASSLLGDRGDNEQFF. The CDR3, as DNA: TGTGCCAGCAGTCTTTTGGGGGACAGGGGAGACAATGAGCAGTTCTTC.

This chain uses TRBV29-1 with TRBJ2-7; possible D gene TRBD2, 7 bases. The CDR3 runs 14 residues. Germline loops: CDR1 SQVTM, CDR2 ANQGSEA. The ends were cut back, 3 bases at V and 2 bases at J, with 14 bases in the middle. Here the CDR3 DNA reads TGCAGCGTTGAGGGGGGGGCCGGGACCTACGAGCAGTACTTC. This translates into CSVEGGAGTYEQYF.

This chain joins TRBV7-3 and TRBJ1-3, with D possibly TRBD1 on 6 matching bases. The V gene lost 5 bases and the J gene lost 2 bases, with 16 bases spanning the gap. This CDR3 region has 16 residues. Germline CDR1 SGHTA, CDR2 FQGTGA. The CDR3 nucleotides are TGTGCCAGCAGCGCCCAACCACAGGGAACTGGAAACACCATATATTTT. Amino acids: CASSAQPQGTGNTIYF. Variable domain in full (rest from reference TRBV7-3 and TRBJ1-3): GAGVSQTPSNKVTEKGKYVELRCDPISGHTALYWYRQSLGQGPEFLIYFQGTGAADDSGLPNDRFFAVRPEGSVSTLKIQRTERGDSAVYLCASSAQPQGTGNTIYFGEGSWLTVV.

The V gene is TRBV6-5, the J gene TRBJ1-2, with 9 positions matching TRBD1. The CDR3 contains 15 residues. The germline gives CDR1 MNHEY, CDR2 SVGAGI. Losses at the gene ends were 0 bases for V and 5 bases for J; bases not matched to a gene: 4. The CDR3 region is CASSYSTGGGYGYTF. Here the CDR3 DNA reads TGTGCCAGCAGTTACTCAACAGGGGGCGGATATGGCTACACCTTC.

CDR3 region: CASSPSGQGYEQYF. CDR3 bases: TGCGCCAGCAGCCCTAGTGGGCAGGGCTACGAGCAGTACTTC. The chain carries TRBV5-1 and TRBJ2-7; D is possibly TRBD1 (5 bases). Germline lookup yields CDR1 SGHRS and CDR2 YFSETQ. V was shortened by 4 bases and J by 3 bases, with 14 bases between the two germline ends. The CDR3 sequence is 14 residues long. Using reference TRBV5-1 and TRBJ2-7 for the parts outside the CDR3, the full variable domain is KAGVTQTPRYLIKTRGQQVTLSCSPISGHRSVSWYQQTPGQGLQFLFEYFSETQRNKGNFPGRFSGRQFSNSRSEMNVSTLELGDSALYLCASSPSGQGYEQYFGPGTRLTVT.

The rearrangement joins TRBV18 to TRBJ1-6; 7 bases are a match to TRBD1. The V gene end was trimmed by 3 bases and the J gene end by 8 bases; junction bases not matched to a gene: 7. The CDR3 runs to 15 residues. From germline, CDR1 is KGHSH and CDR2 LQKENI. This CDR3 is CASSPRQGRDSPLHF. The CDR3 bases are TGTGCCAGCTCACCGAGACAGGGAAGAGATTCACCCCTCCACTTT.

V usage is TRBV30 and J usage is TRBJ1-2; TRBD1 might be the D (5 bases). The CDR3 sequence is 12 residues long. Trimming left V 5 bases short and J 6 bases short, with 13 bases between. The germline CDR1 and CDR2 sequences are GTSNPN and SVGIG (reference sequence). Here the CDR3 reads CAWGPTDDGYTF. The DNA of the CDR3 is TGTGCCTGGGGTCCGACAGATGATGGCTACACCTTC. The full variable domain, with the rest looked up from reference TRBV30 and TRBJ1-2, is SQTIHQWPATLVQPVGSPLSLECTVEGTSNPNLYWYRQAAGRGLQLLFYSVGIGQISSEVPQNLSASRPQDRQFILSSKKLLLSDSGFYLCAWGPTDDGYTFGSGTRLTVV.

The chain has TRBV9 and TRBJ1-6, with 7 bases lining up with TRBD1. There are 17 residues in the CDR3. Germline loops: CDR1 SGDLS, CDR2 YYNGEE. Losses at the gene ends were 1 base for V and 7 bases for J; bases not matched to a gene: 11. CDR3 bases: TGTGCCAGCAGCGTATCCCACAACAGGGGTGTCAATTCACCCCTCCACTTT. It yields the protein CASSVSHNRGVNSPLHF.

The chain employs TRBV24-1 and TRBJ1-2; no definite D call. V was trimmed by 7 bases and J by 2 bases, leaving 10 bases between them. Germline V gene sequence: CDR1 KGHDR, CDR2 SFDVKD. CDR3 length: 13 residues. DNA of the CDR3: TGTGCCACCAGCCTAGACGGGAACTATGGCTACACCTTC. Protein sequence: CATSLDGNYGYTF.

The chain carries TRBV27 and TRBJ2-7; a possible D gene is TRBD2 (6 bases). CDR1 MNHEY and CDR2 SMNVEV come from the germline V gene (reference sequence). Trimming removed 5 bases at V and 6 bases at J, with 17 bases between. The CDR3 covers 14 residues. The CDR3 sequence: CASSPGSRASEQYF. The DNA for the CDR3 is TGTGCCAGCAGTCCCGGGAGTAGAGCCTCCGAGCAGTACTTC.

This chain joins TRBV18 and TRBJ1-2; D gene ambiguous. CDR1 and CDR2 from the germline V gene are KGHSH and LQKENI. This CDR3 spans 13 amino acids. The V gene lost 3 bases and the J gene lost 7 bases, with 12 bases spanning the gap. DNA of the CDR3: TGTGCCAGCTCACCGAGCAAAACTAGTGGCTACACCTTC. Its protein product is CASSPSKTSGYTF.

CDR3 bases: TGTGCCAGCAGCTGGTCGGCCGGGGAGCTGTTTTTT. Protein product: CASSWSAGELFF. The chain recombines TRBV7-9 with TRBJ2-2; D is uncertain. Germline V gene sequence: CDR1 SEHNR, CDR2 FQNEAQ (reference sequence). Trimming pared 4 bases from V and 6 bases from J, leaving 6 bases between. The CDR3 is 12 amino acids.

This sequence joins TRBV7-6 and TRBJ1-1; no definite D call. The CDR3 runs to 13 residues. The germline CDR1 and CDR2 sequences are SGHVS and FNYEAQ. V was pared by 3 bases and J by 1 base, with 6 bases between. CDR3 amino acids: CASSFDSNTEAFF. The CDR3 DNA sequence: TGTGCCAGCAGCTTCGACTCGAACACTGAAGCTTTCTTT.

The chain carries TRBV5-4 and TRBJ1-3; D not certain. Germline V gives CDR1 SGHNT, CDR2 YYREEE (reference sequence). The CDR3 is made up of 15 amino acids. Trimming removed 0 bases at V and 0 bases at J, with 7 bases between. This chain's CDR3 is CASSLGVSSGNTIYF. CDR3 coding DNA: TGTGCCAGCAGCTTGGGAGTTAGCTCTGGAAACACCATATATTTT.

This clone was seen a single time. The chain uses TRBV6-5 and TRBJ2-1; 8 bases fit TRBD1. The trim removed 2 bases at V and 5 bases at J, leaving 2 bases unmatched. This CDR3 contains 14 residues. Germline CDR1 and CDR2: MNHEY and SVGAGI. The DNA of the CDR3 is TGTGCCAGCAGTTACGGACAGGGAGACAATGAGCAGTTCTTC. Translated, it gives CASSYGQGDNEQFF.

The chain couples TRBV7-8 to TRBJ2-3; D not resolved. CDR3 size: 15 residues. With 1 base removed from V and 0 bases from J, the gap between germline ends came to 8 bases. Germline loops: CDR1 SGHVS, CDR2 FQNEAQ. The CDR3 bases are TGTGCCAGCAGCTTAGAAGGCGGTAGCACAGATACGCAGTATTTT. It translates to CASSLEGGSTDTQYF.

The rearrangement links TRBV6-2 or TRBV6-3 to TRBJ2-1; TRBD2 matches 12 bases. Per the germline V gene, CDR1 is MNHEY and CDR2 is SVGEGT. Trimming removed 0 bases from V and 8 bases from J; junction bases left unmatched: 14. This CDR3 comprises 19 residues. In DNA form, the CDR3 reads TGTGCCAGCAGTTACTCGAGGGGACTAGCGGGCGGACCTATCGATGAGCAGTTCTTC. Residues: CASSYSRGLAGGPIDEQFF.

The V call is TRBV6-4, the J call TRBJ1-2; D call uncertain. Per the germline V gene, CDR1 is MRHNA and CDR2 is SNTAGT. V dropped 5 bases and J dropped 0 bases, with 13 bases sitting between them. This CDR3 spans 15 amino acids. The CDR3 loop is CASSRDRGANYGYTF. CDR3 in DNA: TGTGCCAGCAGTAGAGATCGCGGTGCTAACTATGGCTACACCTTC.

The chain employs TRBV28 and TRBJ1-3; no clear D. The V gene lost 2 bases and the J gene lost 4 bases, with 12 bases spanning the gap. CDR3 length: 15 residues. Germline CDR1 MDHEN, CDR2 SYDVKM. This CDR3 reads CASSLATVHGNTIYF. The CDR3 DNA sequence: TGTGCCAGCAGTTTAGCCACAGTTCACGGAAACACCATATATTTT.

This chain links TRBV6-5 with TRBJ2-1; D is ambiguous. Per the germline V gene, CDR1 is MNHEY and CDR2 is SVGAGI. Trimming left V 4 bases short and J 6 bases short, with 7 bases between. CDR3 length: 12 amino acids. CDR3 region: CASSFGANEQFF. In DNA, the CDR3 is TGTGCCAGCAGTTTCGGAGCCAATGAGCAGTTCTTC.